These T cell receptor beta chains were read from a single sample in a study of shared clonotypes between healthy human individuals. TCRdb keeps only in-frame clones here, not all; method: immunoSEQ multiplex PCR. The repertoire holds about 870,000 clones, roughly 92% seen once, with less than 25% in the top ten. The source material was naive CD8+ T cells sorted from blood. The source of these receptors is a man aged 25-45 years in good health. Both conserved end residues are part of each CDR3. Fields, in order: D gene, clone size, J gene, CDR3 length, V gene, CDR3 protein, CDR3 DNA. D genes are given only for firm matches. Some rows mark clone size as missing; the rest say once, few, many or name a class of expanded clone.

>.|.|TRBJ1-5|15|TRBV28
CASKRSGTANQPQHF
TGTGCCAGCAAACGCTCCGGGACCGCAAATCAGCCCCAGCATTTT
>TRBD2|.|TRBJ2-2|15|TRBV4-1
CASSLAEKNTGELFF
TGCGCCAGCAGTCTAGCGGAGAAGAACACCGGGGAGCTGTTTTTT
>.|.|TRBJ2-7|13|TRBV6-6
CASSLGHSDEQYF
TGTGCCAGCAGTTTAGGTCATTCAGACGAGCAGTACTTC
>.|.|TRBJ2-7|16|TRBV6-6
CASSYSNAFRLNEQYF
TGTGCCAGCAGTTACTCGAATGCGTTCCGCTTAAACGAGCAGTACTTC
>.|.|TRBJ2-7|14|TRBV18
CASSPPVSSYEQYF
TGTGCCAGCTCACCACCTGTAAGCTCCTACGAGCAGTACTTC
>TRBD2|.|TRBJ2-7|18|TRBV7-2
CASSLDPTRTSEYYEQYF
TGTGCCAGCAGCTTAGATCCCACGCGGACTAGCGAATACTACGAGCAGTACTTC
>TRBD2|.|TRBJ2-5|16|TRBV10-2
CASSGDSGRAFETQYF
TGCGCCAGCAGTGGAGATAGCGGGAGGGCCTTTGAGACCCAGTACTTC
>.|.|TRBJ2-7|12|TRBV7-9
CASSPSPYEQYF
TGTGCCAGCAGCCCCTCGCCGTACGAGCAGTACTTC
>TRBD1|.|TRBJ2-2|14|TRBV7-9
CASRRQGNTGELFF
TGTGCCAGCAGACGACAGGGGAACACCGGGGAGCTGTTTTTT
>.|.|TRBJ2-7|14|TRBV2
CASSEVAGTYEQYF
TGTGCCAGCAGTGAGGTGGCAGGGACCTACGAGCAGTACTTC
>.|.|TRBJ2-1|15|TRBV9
CASSPQGDQYNEQFF
TGTGCCAGCAGCCCTCAAGGGGACCAATACAATGAGCAGTTCTTC
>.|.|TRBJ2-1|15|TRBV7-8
CASSPSMVPYNEQFF
TGTGCCAGCAGCCCTAGTATGGTCCCTTACAATGAGCAGTTCTTC
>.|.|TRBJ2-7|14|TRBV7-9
CASSPRGDAYEQYF
TGTGCCAGCAGCCCGCGTGGGGACGCCTACGAGCAGTACTTC
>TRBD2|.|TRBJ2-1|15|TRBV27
CASSFRRETYNEQFF
TGTGCCAGCAGTTTCAGGCGGGAGACCTACAATGAGCAGTTCTTC
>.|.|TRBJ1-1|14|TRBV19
CASIGLGSIAEAFF
TGTGCCAGTATAGGGCTTGGTAGTATCGCTGAAGCTTTCTTT
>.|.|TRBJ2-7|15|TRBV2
CASSEGHLSSYEQYF
TGTGCCAGCAGTGAAGGCCACCTTAGCTCCTACGAGCAGTACTTC
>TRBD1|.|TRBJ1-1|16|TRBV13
CASSRRDRGVNTEAFF
TGTGCCAGCAGCCGACGGGACAGGGGAGTAAACACTGAAGCTTTCTTT
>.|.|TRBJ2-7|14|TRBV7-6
CASSLGRRHYEQYF
TGTGCCAGCAGCTTAGGTAGAAGACACTACGAGCAGTACTTC
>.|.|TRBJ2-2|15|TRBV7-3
CASSSTGGNTGELFF
TGTGCCAGCAGCTCCACTGGCGGAAACACCGGGGAGCTGTTTTTT
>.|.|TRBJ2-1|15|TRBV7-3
CASSSEAWAHNEQFF
TGTGCCAGCAGCTCGGAGGCCTGGGCCCACAATGAGCAGTTCTTC
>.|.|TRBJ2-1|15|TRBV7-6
CASSQEVGRVVWQFF
TGTGCCAGCAGCCAGGAGGTGGGACGAGTGGTTTGGCAGTTCTTC
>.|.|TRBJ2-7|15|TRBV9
CASSVGGTDTWEQYF
TGTGCCAGCAGCGTAGGGGGGACGGACACCTGGGAGCAGTACTTC
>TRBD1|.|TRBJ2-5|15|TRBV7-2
CASSSGQANRETQYF
TGTGCCAGCAGCTCGGGACAGGCGAACCGGGAGACCCAGTACTTC
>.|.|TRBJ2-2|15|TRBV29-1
CSVEIRTANTGELFF
TGCAGCGTTGAGATCAGGACAGCGAACACCGGGGAGCTGTTTTTT
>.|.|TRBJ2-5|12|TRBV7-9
CASRRDSVTQYF
TGTGCCAGCAGGCGGGACTCCGTGACCCAGTACTTC
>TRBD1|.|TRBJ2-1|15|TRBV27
CASGSPGTGVNEQFF
TGTGCCAGCGGATCGCCCGGGACAGGGGTCAATGAGCAGTTCTTC
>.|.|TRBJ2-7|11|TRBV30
CAWNGPDEQYF
TGTGCCTGGAATGGACCGGACGAGCAGTACTTC
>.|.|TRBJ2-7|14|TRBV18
CASSKTQDSYEQYF
TGTGCCAGCTCAAAGACACAGGATTCCTACGAGCAGTACTTC
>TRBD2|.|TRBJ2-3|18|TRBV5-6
CASSVTSGRASGTDTQYF
TGTGCCAGCAGCGTGACTAGCGGGAGGGCCTCGGGCACAGATACGCAGTATTTT
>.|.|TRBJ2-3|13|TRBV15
CATSRVPTDTQYF
TGTGCCACCAGCAGAGTTCCCACAGATACGCAGTATTTT
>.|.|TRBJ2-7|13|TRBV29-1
CSVEAAIDYEQYF
TGCAGCGTGGAGGCAGCGATAGACTACGAGCAGTACTTC
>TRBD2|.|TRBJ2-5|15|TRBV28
CASSVLAGIGETQYF
TGTGCCAGCAGCGTACTAGCGGGAATCGGAGAGACCCAGTACTTC
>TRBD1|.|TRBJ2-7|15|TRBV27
CASNGGQGATYEQYF
TGTGCCAGCAATGGGGGACAGGGGGCTACCTACGAGCAGTACTTC
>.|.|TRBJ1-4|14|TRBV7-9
CASSTTETNEKLFF
TGTGCCAGCAGCACGACAGAAACTAATGAAAAACTGTTTTTT
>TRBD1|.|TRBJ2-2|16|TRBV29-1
CSVEVGTGRATGELFF
TGCAGCGTTGAAGTTGGGACAGGGCGGGCCACCGGGGAGCTGTTTTTT
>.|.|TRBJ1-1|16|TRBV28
CASSAPSDGENTEAFF
TGTGCCAGCAGTGCACCTTCGGACGGGGAGAACACTGAAGCTTTCTTT
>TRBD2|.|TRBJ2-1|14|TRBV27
CASSLRENRNEQFF
TGTGCCAGCAGTTTGCGGGAGAATCGCAATGAGCAGTTCTTC
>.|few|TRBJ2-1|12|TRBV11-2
CASSLGYNEQFF
TGTGCCAGCAGCTTAGGCTACAATGAGCAGTTCTTC
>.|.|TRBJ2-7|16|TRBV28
CASSLYRGAGEDEQYF
TGTGCCAGCAGTTTATATCGTGGGGCAGGGGAGGACGAGCAGTACTTC
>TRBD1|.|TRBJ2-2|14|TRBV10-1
CASTQGVDTGELFF
TGCGCCAGCACACAGGGGGTAGACACCGGGGAGCTGTTTTTT
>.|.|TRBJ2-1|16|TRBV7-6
CASSLIAENSYNEQFF
TGTGCCAGCAGCTTAATAGCGGAAAACTCCTACAATGAGCAGTTCTTC
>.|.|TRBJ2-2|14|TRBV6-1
CASRRGAGTGELFF
TGTGCCAGCAGACGGGGCGCCGGCACCGGGGAGCTGTTTTTT
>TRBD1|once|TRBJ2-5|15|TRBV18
CASSPGTGGQETQYF
TGTGCCAGCTCACCTGGGACAGGAGGGCAAGAGACCCAGTACTTC
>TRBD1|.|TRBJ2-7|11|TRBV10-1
CATGTGVEQYF
TGCGCCACCGGGACAGGGGTTGAGCAGTACTTC
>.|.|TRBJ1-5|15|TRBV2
CASSVSPGGNQPQHF
TGTGCCAGCAGTGTAAGTCCCGGGGGCAATCAGCCCCAGCATTTT
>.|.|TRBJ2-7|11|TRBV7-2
CASSLGTGRYF
TGTGCCAGCAGCTTAGGGACCGGTCGGTACTTC
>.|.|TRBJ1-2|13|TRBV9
CASSVARGYGYTF
TGTGCCAGCAGCGTAGCTCGGGGGTATGGCTACACCTTC
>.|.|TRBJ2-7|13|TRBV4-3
CASSQTEAEPRYF
TGCGCCAGCAGCCAAACAGAAGCCGAACCGCGGTACTTC
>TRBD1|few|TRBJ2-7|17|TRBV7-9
CASSSTDGQAFSYEQYF
TGTGCCAGCAGCTCCACCGATGGACAGGCGTTCTCCTACGAGCAGTACTTC
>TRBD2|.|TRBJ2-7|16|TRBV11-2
CASSLDTLAGAEEQYF
TGTGCCAGCAGCTTAGATACACTAGCGGGAGCCGAAGAGCAGTACTTC
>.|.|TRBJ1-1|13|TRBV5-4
CASSRGGNTEAFF
TGTGCCAGCAGCAGGGGGGGGAACACTGAAGCTTTCTTT
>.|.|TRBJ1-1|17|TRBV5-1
CASSLIEGWAGNTEAFF
TGCGCCAGCAGCTTAATAGAGGGCTGGGCAGGGAACACTGAAGCTTTCTTT
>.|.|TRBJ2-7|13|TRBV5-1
CASQAGPTYEQYF
TGCGCCAGCCAGGCAGGCCCTACCTACGAGCAGTACTTC